Listed below are T cell receptor beta chains from one sample, sequenced in a study of cytomegalovirus exposure and HLA in healthy donors. The method was immunoSEQ multiplex PCR; TCRdb's version includes in-frame clones alone and lacks a portion of them. The profile shows about 140,000 clones, roughly 76% of them singletons. Source material: PBMCs. The receptors originated from a human donor in good health. The CDR3 runs from the conserved cysteine through the conserved F or W. The D gene is left open where the match is weak. Size tells how often a clone was seen (once, few, many) or the class of an expanded clone, and some rows leave it out.

V,size,D,CDR3
TRBV28,.,TRBD1,CASSAGQGAKLFF
TRBV11-2,.,.,CASRGGSSSGNTIYF
TRBV4-1,few,.,CASSHRTANTEAFF
TRBV29-1,few,.,CSVEGRGADTEAFF
TRBV6-5,few,.,CASSYTPPPGLLEQFF
TRBV9,.,.,CASSVAGQGDSPLHF
TRBV9,.,TRBD2,CASSVSGTTYEQYF
TRBV4-1,.,TRBD2,CASSHTLGAGRINNEQFF
TRBV6-5,.,.,CASRGVGEQFF
TRBV4-1,few,.,CASSQVQVNQPQHF
TRBV13,.,.,CASSHNHGRQETQYF
TRBV5-1,.,TRBD1,CASRFPGQTETQYF
TRBV7-8,.,.,CASSLVGAGNTIYF
TRBV30,.,TRBD1,CAWSRDRGSYEQYF
TRBV28,.,.,CASRTGSPSGEQYF
TRBV5-1,.,TRBD2,CASSPQPGGSDTQYF
TRBV13,.,.,CASSSDRNTEAFF
TRBV15,.,.,CATSRDSPQSLAKNIQYF
TRBV6-6,.,TRBD2,CASSRLAGGYNEQFF
TRBV7-8,.,TRBD1,CASSPTRTGRWTEAFF
TRBV4-2,few,.,CASSPPRGGAQYF
TRBV5-1,few,TRBD1,CASSPLEGAIGRVYGYTF
TRBV30,.,TRBD2,CAWSVFSGRASSSQYF